This paragraph covers one T cell receptor (beta chain) sequence. This specimen comes from a study of Ad26.COV2.S vaccination and SARS-CoV-2 variants. Germline V gene sequence: CDR1 SGHNT, CDR2 YENEEA. The CDR3 is 15 residues long. V lost 3 bases and J lost 0, with 9 bases in between. Generated by immunoSEQ multiplex PCR, the TCRdb table keeps only in-frame clones and is missing some. The sample holds around 450,000 clones, roughly 89% seen once. Described treatment: 19 received Ad26.COV2.S at low or high dose, single or two shots; about 5 received placebo; per-sample allocation not given. Sample collection was performed on day 63 after the first vaccine or placebo injection. Based in Boston, the donor was an adult of 18-55 years.

Sequencing was performed on peripheral blood, taken in a trial of Ad26.COV2.S vaccine versus placebo. The sequence was collected from a person between 18 and 65 years old who received the Ad26.COV2.S COVID-19 vaccine or a placebo. The chain carries TRBV11-3 and TRBJ1-3; D unclear. This CDR3 is CASSFLGSSGNTIYF. The CDR3 bases are TGTGCCAGCAGCTTTCTGGGGAGCTCTGGAAACACCATATATTTT.